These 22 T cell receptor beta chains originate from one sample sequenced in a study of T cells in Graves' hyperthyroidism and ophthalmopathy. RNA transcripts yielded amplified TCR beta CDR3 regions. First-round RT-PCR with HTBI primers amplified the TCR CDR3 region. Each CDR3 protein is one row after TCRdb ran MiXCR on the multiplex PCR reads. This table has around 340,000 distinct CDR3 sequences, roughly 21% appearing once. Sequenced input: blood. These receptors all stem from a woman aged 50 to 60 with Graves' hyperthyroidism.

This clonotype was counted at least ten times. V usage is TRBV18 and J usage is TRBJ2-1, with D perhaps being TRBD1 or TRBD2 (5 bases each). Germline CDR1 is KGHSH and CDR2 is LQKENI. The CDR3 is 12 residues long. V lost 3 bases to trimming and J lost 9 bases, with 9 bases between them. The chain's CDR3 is CASSPPGPEQFF. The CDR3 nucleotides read TGTGCCAGCTCACCTCCGGGACCTGAGCAGTTCTTC. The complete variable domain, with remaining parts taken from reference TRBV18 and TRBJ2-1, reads NAGVMQNPRHLVRRRGQEARLRCSPMKGHSHVYWYRQLPEEGLKFMVYLQKENIIDESGMPKERFSAEFPKEGPSILRIQQVVRGDSAAYFCASSPPGPEQFFGPGTRLTVL.

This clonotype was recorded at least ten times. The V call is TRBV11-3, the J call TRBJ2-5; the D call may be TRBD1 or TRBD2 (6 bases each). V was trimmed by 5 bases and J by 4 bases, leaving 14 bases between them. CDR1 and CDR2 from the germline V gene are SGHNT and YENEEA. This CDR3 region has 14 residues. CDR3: CASSIQGGRETQYF. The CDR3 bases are TGTGCCAGCAGCATACAGGGAGGCCGAGAGACCCAGTACTTC.

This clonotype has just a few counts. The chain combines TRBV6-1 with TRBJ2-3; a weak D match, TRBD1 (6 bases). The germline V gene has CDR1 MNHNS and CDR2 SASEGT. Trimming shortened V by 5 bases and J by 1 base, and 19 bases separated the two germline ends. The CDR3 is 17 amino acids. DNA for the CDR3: TGTGCCAGCAGTCTTACAGGGTGGGGGCGGGGCACAGATACGCAGTATTTT. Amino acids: CASSLTGWGRGTDTQYF.

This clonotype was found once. The CDR3 spells CAISGRLAGDNEQFF. The CDR3 DNA reads as TGTGCCATCAGTGGTCGACTAGCGGGAGACAATGAGCAGTTCTTC. The rearrangement links TRBV10-3 to TRBJ2-1; 12 bases map to TRBD2. In germline, CDR1 is ENHRY, CDR2 SYGVKD. This CDR3 spans 15 amino acids. V was clipped by 4 bases and J by 5 bases; unmatched bases: 3.

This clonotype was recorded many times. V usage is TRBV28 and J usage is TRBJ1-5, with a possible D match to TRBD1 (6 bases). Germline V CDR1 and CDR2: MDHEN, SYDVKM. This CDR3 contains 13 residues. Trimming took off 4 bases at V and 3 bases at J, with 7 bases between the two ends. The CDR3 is CASSWGHNQPQHF. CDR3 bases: TGTGCCAGCAGTTGGGGACACAATCAGCCCCAGCATTTT.

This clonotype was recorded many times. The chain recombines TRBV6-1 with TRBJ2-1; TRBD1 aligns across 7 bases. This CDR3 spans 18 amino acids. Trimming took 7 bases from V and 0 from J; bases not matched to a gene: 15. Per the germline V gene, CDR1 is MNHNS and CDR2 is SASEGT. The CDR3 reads CASTRTGYFPFSYNEQFF. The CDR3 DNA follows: TGTGCCAGCACACGGACAGGCTACTTCCCTTTCTCCTACAATGAGCAGTTCTTC.

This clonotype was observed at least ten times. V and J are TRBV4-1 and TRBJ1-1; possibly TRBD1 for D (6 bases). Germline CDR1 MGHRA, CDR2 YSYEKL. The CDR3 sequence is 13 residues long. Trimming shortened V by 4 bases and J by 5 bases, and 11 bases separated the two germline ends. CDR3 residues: CASSRGGTTEAFF. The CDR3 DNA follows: TGCGCCAGCAGCCGAGGGGGAACGACTGAAGCTTTCTTT.

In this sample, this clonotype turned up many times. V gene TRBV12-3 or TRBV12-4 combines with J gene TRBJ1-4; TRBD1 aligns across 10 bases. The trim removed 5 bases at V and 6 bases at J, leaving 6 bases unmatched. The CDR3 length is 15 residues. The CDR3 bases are TGTGCCAGCAGTAACCGGGACAGGGGATATGAAAAACTGTTTTTT. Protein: CASSNRDRGYEKLFF.

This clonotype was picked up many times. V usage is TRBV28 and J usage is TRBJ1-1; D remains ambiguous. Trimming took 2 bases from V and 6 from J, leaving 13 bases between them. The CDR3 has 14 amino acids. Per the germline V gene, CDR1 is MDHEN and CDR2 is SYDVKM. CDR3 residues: CASSLQIRASEAFF. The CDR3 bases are TGTGCCAGCAGTTTACAAATCCGGGCCTCTGAAGCTTTCTTT.

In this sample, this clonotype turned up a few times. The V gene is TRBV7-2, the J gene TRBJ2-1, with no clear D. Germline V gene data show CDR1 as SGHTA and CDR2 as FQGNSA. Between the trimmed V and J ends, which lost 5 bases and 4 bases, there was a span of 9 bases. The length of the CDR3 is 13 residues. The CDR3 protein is CASSLLGYNEQFF. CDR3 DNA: TGTGCCAGCAGCCTTCTGGGGTACAATGAGCAGTTCTTC.

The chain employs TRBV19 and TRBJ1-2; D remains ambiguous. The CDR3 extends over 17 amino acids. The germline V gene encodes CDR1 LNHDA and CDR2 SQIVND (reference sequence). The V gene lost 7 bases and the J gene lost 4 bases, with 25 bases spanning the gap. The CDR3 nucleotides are TGTGCCAGTACCCCCCCGGGCCGAAAGGTCGCACTCTATGGCTACACCTTC. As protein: CASTPPGRKVALYGYTF.

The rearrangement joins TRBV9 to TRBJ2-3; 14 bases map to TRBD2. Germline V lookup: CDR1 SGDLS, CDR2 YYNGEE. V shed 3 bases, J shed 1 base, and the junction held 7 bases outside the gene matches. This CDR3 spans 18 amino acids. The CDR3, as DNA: TGTGCCAGCAGCGGCAGACTAGCGGGAGGGCCGGGCACAGATACGCAGTATTTT. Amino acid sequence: CASSGRLAGGPGTDTQYF. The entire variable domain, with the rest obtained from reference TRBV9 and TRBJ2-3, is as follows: DSGVTQTPKHLITATGQRVTLRCSPRSGDLSVYWYQQSLDQGLQFLIQYYNGEERAKGNILERFSAQQFPDLHSELNLSSLELGDSALYFCASSGRLAGGPGTDTQYFGPGTRLTVL.

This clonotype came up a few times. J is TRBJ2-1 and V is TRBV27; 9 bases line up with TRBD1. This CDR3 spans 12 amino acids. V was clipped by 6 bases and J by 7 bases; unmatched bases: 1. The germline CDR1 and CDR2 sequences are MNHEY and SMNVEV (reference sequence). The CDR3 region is CASRDRGNEQFF. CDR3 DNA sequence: TGTGCCAGCAGAGACAGGGGGAATGAGCAGTTCTTC.

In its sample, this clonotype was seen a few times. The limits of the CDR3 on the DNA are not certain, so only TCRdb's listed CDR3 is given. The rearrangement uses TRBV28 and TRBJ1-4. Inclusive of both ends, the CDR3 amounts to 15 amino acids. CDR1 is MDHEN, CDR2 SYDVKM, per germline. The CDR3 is CASSSSKAFNEKLFF.

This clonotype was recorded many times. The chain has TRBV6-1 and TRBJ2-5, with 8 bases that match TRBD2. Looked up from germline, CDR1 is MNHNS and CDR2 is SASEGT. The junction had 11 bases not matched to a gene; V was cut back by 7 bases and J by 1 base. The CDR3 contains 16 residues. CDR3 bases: TGTGCCAGCAAGCTCGGGGGGGGAATCGGCCAAGAGACCCAGTACTTC. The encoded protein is CASKLGGGIGQETQYF.

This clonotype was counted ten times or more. As DNA, the CDR3 is TGTGCCAGCAGCCGACCCCTTAGGTGGGGACAGGGACGCACAAAGACGAACACCGGGGAGCTGTTTTTT. It encodes CASSRPLRWGQGRTKTNTGELFF. The genes are TRBV7-3 and TRBJ2-2; 9 bases line up with TRBD1. Per the germline V gene, CDR1 is SGHTA and CDR2 is FQGTGA. This CDR3 contains 23 residues. After removal of 5 bases from V and 0 bases from J, the junction contained 25 bases not matched to a gene.

The DNA of the CDR3 is TGCAGTGCTCGGAGACAGGCGAACACCGGGGAGCTGTTTTTT. It yields the protein CSARRQANTGELFF. The rearrangement uses TRBV20-1 and TRBJ2-2; possibly TRBD1 for D (6 bases). The V end lost 5 bases, the J end lost 0 bases, and 10 bases lay between the germline ends. The V gene's germline CDR1 is DFQATT and CDR2 SNEGSKA (reference sequence). The CDR3 is 14 amino acids.

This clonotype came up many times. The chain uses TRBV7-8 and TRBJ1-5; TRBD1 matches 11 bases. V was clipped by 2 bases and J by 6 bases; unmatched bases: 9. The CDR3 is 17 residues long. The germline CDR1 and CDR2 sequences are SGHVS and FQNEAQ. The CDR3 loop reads CASSLLLGQGGGQPQHF. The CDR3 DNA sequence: TGTGCCAGCAGCTTACTCTTGGGACAGGGGGGGGGTCAGCCCCAGCATTTT. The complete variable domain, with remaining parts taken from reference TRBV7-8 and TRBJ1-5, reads GAGVSQSPRYKVAKRGQDVALRCDPISGHVSLFWYQQALGQGPEFLTYFQNEAQLDKSGLPSDRFFAERPEGSVSTLKIQRTQQEDSAVYLCASSLLLGQGGGQPQHFGDGTRLSIL.

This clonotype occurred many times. The CDR3 nucleotides are TGCGCCAGCAGCCCCGGACTTCTCTACGAGCAGTACTTC. Encoded protein: CASSPGLLYEQYF. The chain joins TRBV4-1 to TRBJ2-7, with D perhaps matching TRBD2 (5 bases). The V and J ends lost 4 bases and 3 bases respectively, with 10 bases between them. Germline V lookup: CDR1 MGHRA, CDR2 YSYEKL. The length of the CDR3 is 13 residues.

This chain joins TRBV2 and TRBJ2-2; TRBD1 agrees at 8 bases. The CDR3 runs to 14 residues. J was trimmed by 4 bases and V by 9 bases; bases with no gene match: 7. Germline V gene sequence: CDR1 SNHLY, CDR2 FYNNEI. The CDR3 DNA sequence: TGTGCCAGTACCGGGACAGGACTCACCGGGGAGCTGTTTTTT. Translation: CASTGTGLTGELFF.

The CDR3 region is CASSEADGIWFF. The CDR3 DNA is TGTGCCAGCAGTGAAGCGGACGGCATATGGTTTTTT. This sequence joins TRBV2 and TRBJ1-4; D unresolved. CDR3 size: 12 residues. The V and J ends lost 0 bases and 16 bases respectively, with 12 bases between them. Per the germline V gene, CDR1 is SNHLY and CDR2 is FYNNEI.

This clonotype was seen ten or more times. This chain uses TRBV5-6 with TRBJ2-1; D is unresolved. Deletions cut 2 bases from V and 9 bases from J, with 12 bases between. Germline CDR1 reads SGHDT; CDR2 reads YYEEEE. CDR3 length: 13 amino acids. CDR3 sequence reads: CASSFQPDAEQFF. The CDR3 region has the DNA TGTGCCAGCAGCTTCCAACCGGACGCTGAGCAGTTCTTC.